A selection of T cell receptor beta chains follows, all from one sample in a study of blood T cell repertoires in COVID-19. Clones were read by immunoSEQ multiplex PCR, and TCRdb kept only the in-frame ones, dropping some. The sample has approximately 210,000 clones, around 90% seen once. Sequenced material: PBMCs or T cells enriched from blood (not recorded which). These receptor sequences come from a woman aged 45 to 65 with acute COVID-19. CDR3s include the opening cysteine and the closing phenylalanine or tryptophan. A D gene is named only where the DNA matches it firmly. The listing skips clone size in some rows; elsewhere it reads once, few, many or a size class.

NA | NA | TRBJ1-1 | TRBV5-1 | CASSNARAGVNTEAFF | TGCGCCAGCAGTAATGCGAGGGCAGGAGTGAACACTGAAGCTTTCTTT
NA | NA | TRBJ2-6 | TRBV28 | CASSPHGGGSGANVLTF | TGTGCCAGCAGTCCCCATGGGGGAGGCTCTGGGGCCAACGTCCTGACTTTC
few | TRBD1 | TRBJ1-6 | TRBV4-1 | CASSQGDSNSPLHF | TGCGCCAGCAGCCAAGGGGACAGTAATTCACCCCTCCACTTT
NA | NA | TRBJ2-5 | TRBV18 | CASSPPGAGETQYF | TGTGCCAGCTCACCACCGGGGGCGGGAGAGACCCAGTACTTC
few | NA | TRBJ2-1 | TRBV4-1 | CASSQPARDLYNEQFF | TGCGCCAGCAGCCAACCCGCGCGGGACCTCTACAATGAGCAGTTCTTC
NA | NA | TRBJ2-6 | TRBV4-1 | CASSQDPVVSGANVLTF | TGCGCCAGCAGCCAAGACCCCGTAGTCTCTGGGGCCAACGTCCTGACTTTC
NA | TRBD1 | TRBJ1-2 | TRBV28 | CASSLRGQVDTF | TGTGCCAGCAGTTTGAGGGGACAGGTAGACACCTTC
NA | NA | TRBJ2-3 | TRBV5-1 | CASSFISESSTDTQYF | TGCGCCAGCAGCTTCATTAGCGAATCTAGCACAGATACGCAGTATTTT
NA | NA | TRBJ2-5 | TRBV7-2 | CASSDRGRPSGSFPQYF | TGTGCCAGCTCTGACAGGGGGCGGCCTAGCGGGAGTTTCCCCCAGTACTTC
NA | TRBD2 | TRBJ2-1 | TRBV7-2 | CASSSASGRTINEQFF | TGTGCCAGCAGCTCCGCTAGCGGGAGGACTATCAATGAGCAGTTCTTC
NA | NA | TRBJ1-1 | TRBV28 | CASSLADRYAEAFF | TGTGCCAGCAGTTTAGCAGACAGATACGCTGAAGCTTTCTTT
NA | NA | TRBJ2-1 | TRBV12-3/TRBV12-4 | CASSSGGMNEQFF | TGTGCCAGCAGTTCCGGAGGGATGAATGAGCAGTTCTTC
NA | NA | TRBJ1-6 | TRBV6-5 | CASTGQYNSPLHF | TGTGCCAGCACCGGACAGTATAATTCACCCCTCCACTTT
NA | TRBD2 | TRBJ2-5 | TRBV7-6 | CASSLLEREGRETQYF | TGTGCCAGCAGCCTCCTAGAGCGGGAGGGCCGAGAGACCCAGTACTTC
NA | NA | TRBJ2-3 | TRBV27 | CATRRNTYTDTQYF | TGTGCCACCCGGAGAAACACTTACACAGATACGCAGTATTTT
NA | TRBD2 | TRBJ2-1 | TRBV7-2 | CASSFGGSRDEQFF | TGTGCCAGCAGCTTTGGCGGGAGTAGGGATGAGCAGTTCTTC
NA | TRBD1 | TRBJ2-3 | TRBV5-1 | CASSLGQGEGTDTQYF | TGCGCCAGCAGCCTGGGACAGGGGGAAGGCACAGATACGCAGTATTTT
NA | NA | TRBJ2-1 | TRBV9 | CASSVVVSNNEQFF | TGTGCCAGCAGCGTAGTGGTGAGCAATAATGAGCAGTTCTTC
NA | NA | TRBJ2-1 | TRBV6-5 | CASSPTEVARNEQFF | TGTGCCAGCAGCCCGACGGAAGTGGCGCGGAATGAGCAGTTCTTC
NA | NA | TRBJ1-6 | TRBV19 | CASSRDLNSPLHF | TGTGCCAGTTCGCGGGACTTAAATTCACCCCTCCACTTT
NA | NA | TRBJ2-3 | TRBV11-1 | CASSFSGPSTDTQYF | TGTGCCAGCAGCTTCAGCGGCCCTAGCACAGATACGCAGTATTTT
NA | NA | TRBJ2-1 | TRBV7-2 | CASTSGQSGNEQFF | TGTGCCAGCACATCGGGCCAGAGCGGGAATGAGCAGTTCTTC
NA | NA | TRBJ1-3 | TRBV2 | CASSAFPNTIYF | TGTGCCAGCAGTGCCTTTCCCAACACCATATATTTT
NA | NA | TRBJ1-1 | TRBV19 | CASISRGNTEAFF | TGTGCCAGTATATCACGAGGGAACACTGAAGCTTTCTTT
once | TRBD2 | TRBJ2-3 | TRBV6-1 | CASREGISGGVDTQYF | TGTGCCAGCAGGGAAGGGATATCGGGAGGGGTAGATACGCAGTATTTT
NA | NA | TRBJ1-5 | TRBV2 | CASRENRVMSPQHF | TGTGCCAGCAGGGAAAACAGGGTAATGTCGCCCCAGCATTTT
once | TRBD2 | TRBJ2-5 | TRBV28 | CASIGLAQETQYF | TGTGCCAGCATCGGACTAGCGCAAGAGACCCAGTACTTC
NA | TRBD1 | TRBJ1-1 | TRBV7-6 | CASSSGTGVGGTEAFF | TGTGCCAGCAGCTCCGGGACAGGGGTCGGGGGCACTGAAGCTTTCTTT
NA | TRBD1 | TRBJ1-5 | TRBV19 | CASSTPDRGNNQPQHF | TGTGCCAGTAGTACCCCGGACAGGGGGAACAATCAGCCCCAGCATTTT
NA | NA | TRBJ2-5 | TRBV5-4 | CASSLVAGRETQYF | TGTGCCAGCAGCTTGGTGGCAGGGCGAGAGACCCAGTACTTC
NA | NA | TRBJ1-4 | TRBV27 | CASSPQVTGEKLFF | TGTGCCAGCAGTCCACAGGTAACGGGTGAAAAACTGTTTTTT
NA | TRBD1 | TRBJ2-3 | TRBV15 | CATSRPGAGGYLTDTQYF | TGTGCCACCAGCAGACCTGGCGCAGGGGGATACCTCACAGATACGCAGTATTTT
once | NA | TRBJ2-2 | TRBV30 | CAWSRGGPGELFF | TGTGCCTGGAGTCGTGGGGGCCCCGGGGAGCTGTTTTTT
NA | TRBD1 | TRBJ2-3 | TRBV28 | CASSFDSRGDSSFEWTDTQYF | TGTGCCAGCAGTTTTGATAGTCGTGGGGACAGCTCCTTCGAATGGACAGATACGCAGTATTTT
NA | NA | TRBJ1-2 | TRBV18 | CASSPPAQFYGYTF | TGTGCCAGCTCACCACCGGCTCAGTTCTATGGCTACACCTTC
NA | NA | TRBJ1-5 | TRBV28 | CASSLYRNQPQHF | TGTGCCAGCAGTCTCTACCGAAATCAGCCCCAGCATTTT
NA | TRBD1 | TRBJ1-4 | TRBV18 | CASSWGDRSTNEKLFF | TGTGCCAGCTCATGGGGGGACAGATCAACTAATGAAAAACTGTTTTTT
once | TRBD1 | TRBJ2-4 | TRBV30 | CAWSVDRDRKNIQYF | TGTGCCTGGAGTGTTGACCGGGACAGGAAAAACATTCAGTACTTC
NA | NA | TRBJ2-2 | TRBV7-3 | CASITGLANTGELFF | TGTGCCAGCATCACGGGACTCGCGAACACCGGGGAGCTGTTTTTT
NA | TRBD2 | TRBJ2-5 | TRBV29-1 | CSVSGTSGTETQYF | TGCAGCGTTTCCGGGACTAGCGGGACAGAGACCCAGTACTTC
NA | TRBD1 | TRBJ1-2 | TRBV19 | CASSTRDREGYGYTF | TGTGCCAGTAGTACCCGGGACAGGGAAGGCTATGGCTACACCTTC
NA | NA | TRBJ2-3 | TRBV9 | CASSVERGPDTQYF | TGTGCCAGCAGCGTAGAGCGAGGCCCAGATACGCAGTATTTT
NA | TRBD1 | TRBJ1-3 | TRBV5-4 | CASSSGTGRFSGNTIYF | TGTGCCAGCAGCTCCGGGACAGGTAGATTCTCTGGAAACACCATATATTTT
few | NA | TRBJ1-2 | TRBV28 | CASRRLGGWAYGYTF | TGTGCCAGCAGACGCCTCGGGGGGTGGGCCTATGGCTACACCTTC
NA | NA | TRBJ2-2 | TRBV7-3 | CASSLLPGQANTGELFF | TGTGCCAGCAGCCTCCTCCCTGGCCAAGCGAACACCGGGGAGCTGTTTTTT
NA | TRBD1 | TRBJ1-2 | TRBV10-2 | CASSEGPGQLTNYGYTF | TGCGCCAGCAGTGAGGGACCGGGACAGCTAACTAACTATGGCTACACCTTC